A selection of T cell receptor beta chains follows, all from one sample in a study of T-cell reconstitution after alpha-beta-depleted transplantation in children. TCRdb recomputed calls from the PCR reads with MiXCR, one row per CDR3 protein. The repertoire has around 500,000 distinct CDR3 sequences, roughly 23% of them found once; the top ten carry 14%. Sequences were derived from PBMCs, mostly from graft donor cells, sampled 360 days after TCRalphabeta/CD19-depleted stem cell transplant. These receptors were obtained from a boy under three years old who had a stem cell transplant for acute myeloid leukemia, so the T cells may come from the graft donor. CDR3s leave out the opening cysteine and the closing phenylalanine or tryptophan. Each record gives: V gene, J gene, D gene, CDR3 length, CDR3 protein. D genes are given only for firm matches.

>TRBV20-1|TRBJ1-1|-|11
SASSTVNTEAF
>TRBV5-1|TRBJ1-2|TRBD1|14
ASSLETGTAIYGYT
>TRBV18|TRBJ1-1|-|10
ASSPQGREAF
>TRBV18|TRBJ1-1|-|10
ASSPGVKGAF
>TRBV4-3|TRBJ2-1|-|13
ASSPVVGAYNEQF
>TRBV7-2|TRBJ2-1|-|13
ASSFRGAGVNEQF
>TRBV7-2|TRBJ2-5|-|14
ASSLDPPGPLETQY
>TRBV28|TRBJ2-3|TRBD2|14
ASRPTSGGAADTQY
>TRBV5-1|TRBJ2-1|-|7
ASRWEQF
>TRBV7-9|TRBJ2-1|TRBD2|12
ASSSLAVANEQF
>TRBV20-1|TRBJ2-1|TRBD2|15
SANGLAGASSYNEQF
>TRBV12-3/TRBV12-4|TRBJ1-5|-|12
ASRTDGSNQPQH
>TRBV6-5|TRBJ1-4|-|12
ASSYSRQVEKLF
>TRBV18|TRBJ2-1|TRBD2|12
ASSPSGLAGEQF
>TRBV20-1|TRBJ2-3|-|11
SAPGRNTDTQY
>TRBV7-3|TRBJ2-3|-|14
ASSGGGDLGTDTQY
>TRBV7-3|TRBJ2-1|TRBD2|16
ASSPTTRLAGGRNEQF
>TRBV24-1|TRBJ2-5|-|13
ATSDLWWGQETQY
>TRBV20-1|TRBJ2-1|-|15
SARDSSGQSSYNEQF
>TRBV20-1|TRBJ1-1|-|12
SARPGPERGEAF
>TRBV12-5|TRBJ2-7|TRBD1|15
ASGLIPGRDRLYEQY
>TRBV9|TRBJ1-4|-|13
ANTGLSKANEKLF
>TRBV3-1|TRBJ2-1|TRBD2|13
ASSQASGGAGEQF
>TRBV20-1|TRBJ2-3|-|10
SARVPSDTQY
>TRBV20-1|TRBJ1-6|-|13
SVMTTTYLGSPLH
>TRBV7-3|TRBJ2-2|-|14
ASSLWGMENTGELF
>TRBV7-3|TRBJ2-1|TRBD2|15
ASSRKGLRGSYNEQF
>TRBV10-3|TRBJ1-1|-|13
AISESREAYTEAF
>TRBV20-1|TRBJ2-1|-|13
SARVTSSSYNEQF
>TRBV20-1|TRBJ2-5|-|10
SARDSGKTVY
>TRBV6-2/TRBV6-3|TRBJ2-2|-|12
ASKGGQGTGELF
>TRBV6-5|TRBJ1-2|TRBD1|13
ASSYSDRGRSGYT
>TRBV20-1|TRBJ1-4|TRBD1|12
SAPLTGTSEKLF
>TRBV20-1|TRBJ1-1|-|10
SPKQTNTEAF
>TRBV2|TRBJ2-1|TRBD2|12
ASSDSGGYNEQF
>TRBV4-3|TRBJ1-1|-|12
ASSQEKMGAEAF
>TRBV12-3/TRBV12-4|TRBJ1-2|TRBD1|12
ASSRTGEIYGYT
>TRBV10-3|TRBJ2-7|-|11
AISSTESYEQY
>TRBV4-3|TRBJ2-3|-|14
ASSPSASGYTDTQY
>TRBV20-1|TRBJ2-4|-|15
SARALTGLDPKNIQY
>TRBV7-6|TRBJ2-3|-|13
ASSASDGLTDTQY
>TRBV12-3/TRBV12-4|TRBJ2-3|TRBD2|13
ASSPSGGVTDTQY
>TRBV20-1|TRBJ2-1|-|11
SLTRSSYNEQF
>TRBV6-2/TRBV6-3|TRBJ2-3|-|14
ASSSRFQRGGDTQY
>TRBV20-1|TRBJ2-2|TRBD1|14
SALNRDRGPTGELF
>TRBV4-3|TRBJ1-3|-|12
ASSQWGLLDTIY
>TRBV3-1|TRBJ2-1|-|11
ASSPGQIPKQF
>TRBV9|TRBJ1-5|-|12
ASSVGLDNQPQH
>TRBV7-7|TRBJ2-5|-|12
ASSPGRYQETQY